This T cell receptor beta chain was sequenced during a study of T cells in Graves' hyperthyroidism and ophthalmopathy. Ten or more counts support this clonotype. The antigen is not known. Authors of the study amplified TCR beta CDR3 regions from RNA transcripts. In the first-round RT-PCR of the TCR CDR3, the HTBI primer set was used. TCRdb re-analysed the multiplex PCR reads in MiXCR, keeping a single row per CDR3 protein. The table records about 420,000 distinct CDR3 sequences, about 15% of them present only once. Regarding the study as a whole: Expanded thyroid clonotypes (above 0.001) were mostly also found in blood.

Clinicians diagnosed patients from clinical symptoms, serum thyroxine and TRAb, thyroid ultrasound and orbital computed tomography. This CDR3 is 16 amino acids long. The V end was cut by 5 bases, the J end by 7 bases, with 20 bases between. Per the germline V gene, CDR1 is KGHDR and CDR2 is SFDVKD. This TCR came from a woman between 18 and 29 years old with Graves' hyperthyroidism. V is TRBV24-1 and J is TRBJ2-1; tentative D call: TRBD2 (5 bases). Sequencing was carried out using blood. In DNA, the CDR3 is TGTGCCACCAGTGCCCCGGAGGAACAGCCGAGGAATGAGCAGTTCTTC. This encodes CATSAPEEQPRNEQFF.